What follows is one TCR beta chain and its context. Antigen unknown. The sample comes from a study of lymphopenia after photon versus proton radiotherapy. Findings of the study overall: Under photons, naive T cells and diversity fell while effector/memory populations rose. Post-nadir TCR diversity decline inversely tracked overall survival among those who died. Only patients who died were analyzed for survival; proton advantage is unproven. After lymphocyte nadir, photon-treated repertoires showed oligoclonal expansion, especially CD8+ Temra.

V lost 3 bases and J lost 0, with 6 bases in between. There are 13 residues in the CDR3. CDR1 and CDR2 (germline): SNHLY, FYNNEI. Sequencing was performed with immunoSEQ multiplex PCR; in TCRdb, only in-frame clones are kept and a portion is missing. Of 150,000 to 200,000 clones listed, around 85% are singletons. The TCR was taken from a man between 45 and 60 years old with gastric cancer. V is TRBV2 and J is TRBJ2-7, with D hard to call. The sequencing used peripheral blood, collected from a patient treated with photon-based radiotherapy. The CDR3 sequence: CASSDDLSYEQYF. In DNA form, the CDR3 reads TGTGCCAGCAGTGACGACCTCTCCTACGAGCAGTACTTC.